The TCR beta chain described here comes from a study of blood T cell repertoires in COVID-19. CDR3 length: 14 residues. V gave up 6 bases and J gave up 6 bases; unmatched junction bases: 6. Germline V gene sequence: CDR1 MDHEN, CDR2 SYDVKM. The data were produced by immunoSEQ multiplex PCR, yet TCRdb's version contains in-frame clones alone and is incomplete. The sample yields a few hundred thousand clones, 85% seen once. The V call is TRBV28, the J call TRBJ2-1; 9 nucleotides agree with TRBD1. The sequenced sample consisted of peripheral blood. This sequence originates from a woman aged 18-30 years with acute or convalescent COVID-19. DNA of the CDR3: TGTGCCAGCAGCTACGGGACAGGGATCAATGAGCAGTTCTTC. It encodes CASSYGTGINEQFF.